The next 26 T cell receptor beta chains were all read from a single sample in a study of OX40 agonist ivuxolimab in advanced cancers. Method: immunoSEQ multiplex PCR; TCRdb's copy keeps in-frame clones and lacks some. Among about 38,000 clones listed, around four fifths were seen once. Sequencing was performed on CD4+ or CD8+ T cells sorted from blood, taken in a trial of the OX40 agonist ivuxolimab. The receptors derive from an adult with an advanced solid tumor such as melanoma, head and neck, liver or kidney cancer.

This chain connects TRBV4-1 to TRBJ2-1; 15 nucleotides align to TRBD2. The CDR3 contains 17 residues. With V trimmed by 1 base and J by 7 bases, 5 bases remained unmatched. Germline assignment: CDR1 MGHRA and CDR2 YSYEKL. This chain's CDR3 is CASSQGRTSGGANEQFF. DNA for the CDR3: TGCGCCAGCAGCCAAGGTCGGACTAGCGGGGGGGCAAATGAGCAGTTCTTC.

This chain uses TRBV27 with TRBJ1-2; 7 bases agree with TRBD1. CDR1 and CDR2 (germline): MNHEY, SMNVEV (reference sequence). The CDR3 is 11 residues long. After removal of 6 bases from V and 7 bases from J, the junction contained 2 bases not matched to a gene. The DNA of the CDR3 is TGTGCCAGCAGAAACAGGGGTGGCTACACCTTC. Protein product: CASRNRGGYTF.

This rearrangement joins TRBV19 to TRBJ1-5, with TRBD1 matching over 8 bases. Germline values: CDR1 LNHDA, CDR2 SQIVND (reference sequence). V was pared by 5 bases and J by 7 bases, with 10 bases of the junction left unmatched. There are 15 residues in the CDR3. The CDR3 here is CASSQDRGANQPQHF. CDR3 nucleotides: TGTGCCAGTAGTCAAGACAGGGGAGCCAACCAGCCCCAGCATTTT.

The gene calls are TRBV4-2 and TRBJ2-6; 12 nucleotides line up with TRBD1. Germline CDR1 LGHNA, CDR2 YNFKEQ. The CDR3 is 18 residues long. Unmatched junction bases numbered 2, after V lost 0 bases and J lost 2 bases. DNA for the CDR3: TGTGCCAGCAGCCAAGATTGGGACAGGGGGCCTGGGGCCAACGTCCTGACTTTC. This encodes CASSQDWDRGPGANVLTF.

The gene calls are TRBV27 and TRBJ2-7; D is ambiguous. Germline loops: CDR1 MNHEY, CDR2 SMNVEV (reference sequence). Trimming took off 10 bases at V and 3 bases at J, with 19 bases between the two ends. The CDR3 covers 14 residues. CDR3: CATRTVDSHYEQYF. In DNA, the CDR3 is TGTGCCACCCGGACCGTTGACTCCCACTACGAGCAGTACTTC.

The V and J genes are TRBV7-2 and TRBJ2-3; D is perhaps TRBD1 or TRBD2 (6 bases each). This CDR3 spans 13 amino acids. Germline CDR1 and CDR2: SGHTA and FQGNSA. V was shortened by 2 bases and J by 6 bases, with 9 bases between the two germline ends. The CDR3 region is CASSLRGPDTQYF. The DNA of the CDR3 is TGTGCCAGCAGCTTACGGGGGCCCGATACGCAGTATTTT.

This clone was picked up one time. This chain joins TRBV4-1 and TRBJ2-3; the match to TRBD1 covers 7 bases. Germline-derived CDR1 and CDR2 are MGHRA and YSYEKL. The CDR3 has 13 amino acids. Germline trimming cut 4 bases from V and 8 bases from J; bases unmatched to any gene: 6. The CDR3 is CASSRGNRGTQYF. The CDR3 nucleotides are TGCGCCAGCAGCCGGGGAAACAGGGGTACGCAGTATTTT.

The chain has TRBV10-1 and TRBJ1-1; D is uncertain. From germline, CDR1 is WNHNN and CDR2 SYGVQD (reference sequence). This CDR3 is 11 amino acids long. Trimming left V 8 bases short and J 2 bases short, with 6 bases between. CDR3 coding DNA: TGCGCCAGCGGAACAAACACTGAAGCTTTCTTT. This encodes CASGTNTEAFF.

The chain couples TRBV6-5 to TRBJ1-2, with 7 bases matching TRBD1. The germline gives CDR1 MNHEY, CDR2 SVGAGI. V was clipped by 7 bases and J by 8 bases; unmatched bases: 4. The CDR3 contains 11 residues. The CDR3 is CASNRGYGYTF. As DNA, the CDR3 is TGTGCCAGCAACAGGGGATACGGCTACACCTTC.

CDR3 nucleotide sequence: TGTGCCAGCAGCTTGGGCGGGACCTACGAGCAGTACTTC. Its translation: CASSLGGTYEQYF. The chain combines TRBV7-8 with TRBJ2-5; weak D call: TRBD2 (6 bases). The closer fit of TRBJ2-7 to the DNA end suggests the J call may be wrong. The V gene's germline CDR1 is SGHVS and CDR2 FQNEAQ. The CDR3 runs 13 residues.

CDR3 region: CASSQPRGGSYGYTF. The CDR3 nucleotides are TGTGCCAGCAGCCAACCACGCGGAGGAAGCTATGGCTACACCTTC. The J gene is TRBJ1-2, the V gene TRBV5-4; D is uncertain. Germline V gene data show CDR1 as SGHNT and CDR2 as YYREEE (reference sequence). The CDR3 is made up of 15 amino acids. Trimming took off 4 bases at V and 4 bases at J, with 17 bases between the two ends.

The chain carries TRBV7-2 and TRBJ2-1, with 8 nucleotides matching TRBD1. There are 15 residues in the CDR3. Germline loops: CDR1 SGHTA, CDR2 FQGNSA. J lost 9 bases, V lost 5 bases, and 12 bases had no gene match. CDR3 amino acids: CASSTDSDRDTEQFF. CDR3 sequence (DNA): TGTGCCAGCAGCACTGATTCGGACAGGGACACTGAGCAGTTCTTC.

The rearrangement links TRBV7-8 to TRBJ2-5; 7 nucleotides match TRBD2. The germline CDR1 and CDR2 sequences are SGHVS and FQNEAQ. The V segment lost 3 bases and the J segment 3 bases; nucleotides outside the gene matches: 4. This CDR3 region has 14 residues. The CDR3 nucleotides read TGTGCCAGCAGCTTGGGGGGGGGTAAAGAGACCCAGTACTTC. This gives the protein CASSLGGGKETQYF.

The table lists this clone with a count of one. The rearrangement joins TRBV19 to TRBJ1-2; D not certain. The V end was cut by 1 base, the J end by 8 bases, with 11 bases between. The CDR3 extends over 13 amino acids. The germline V gene has CDR1 LNHDA and CDR2 SQIVND (reference sequence). The CDR3 DNA is TGTGCCAGTAGTATAGCCCAGAGTAGAGGCTACACCTTC. Its protein is CASSIAQSRGYTF.

In this sample, this clone turned up a few times. CDR3 nucleotide sequence: TGCGCCAGCAGCCCGGGGCTGATGGACTATGGCTACACCTTC. This translates into CASSPGLMDYGYTF. This chain links TRBV4-1 with TRBJ1-2; D may be TRBD1 (5 bases). V was shortened by 4 bases and J by 3 bases, with 12 bases between the two germline ends. This CDR3 is built from 14 residues. Germline V gene data show CDR1 as MGHRA and CDR2 as YSYEKL.

The chain couples TRBV19 to TRBJ1-5; D is possibly TRBD1 (5 bases). CDR3 length: 17 amino acids. Trimming removed 1 base from V and 0 bases from J, with 13 bases in between. CDR1 LNHDA and CDR2 SQIVND come from the germline V gene (reference sequence). CDR3 sequence reads: CASSIGVTAYSNQPQHF. CDR3 DNA: TGTGCCAGTAGTATAGGGGTGACAGCTTATAGCAATCAGCCCCAGCATTTT.

The genes are TRBV5-6 and TRBJ1-2; no clear D gene. The CDR3 consists of 14 residues. V lost 2 bases to trimming and J lost 7 bases, with 15 bases between them. Germline assignment: CDR1 SGHDT and CDR2 YYEEEE. CDR3 in DNA: TGTGCCAGCAGCTTTGGGCTCCCCGACTCTGGCTACACCTTC. Its protein is CASSFGLPDSGYTF.

The chain links TRBV28 to TRBJ2-7, with 7 bases lining up with TRBD1. This CDR3 is 17 amino acids long. V lost 1 base, J lost 3 bases, and 12 bases stayed unmatched. Germline CDR1 MDHEN, CDR2 SYDVKM. The CDR3 loop reads CASSLSDRAGSNYEQYF. CDR3 sequence (DNA): TGTGCCAGCAGTTTATCCGACAGGGCTGGGAGTAACTACGAGCAGTACTTC.

This clone was detected only a few times. Here the CDR3 reads CASGGGGGTEAFF. The CDR3 DNA reads as TGTGCCAGCGGGGGCGGGGGAGGCACTGAAGCTTTCTTT. The chain combines TRBV2 with TRBJ1-1, with D tentatively TRBD1 (6 bases). Germline assignment: CDR1 SNHLY and CDR2 FYNNEI. There are 13 residues in the CDR3. Trimming pared 8 bases from V and 4 bases from J, leaving 14 bases between.

The chain recombines TRBV10-2 with TRBJ2-5, with D perhaps TRBD1 (6 bases). Germline assignment: CDR1 WSHSY and CDR2 SAAADI. CDR3 size: 16 residues. Trimming took off 4 bases at V and 2 bases at J, with 17 bases between the two ends. The CDR3 loop is CASSVDRTTTQETQYF. The CDR3 DNA is TGCGCCAGCAGTGTAGACAGGACCACGACGCAAGAGACCCAGTACTTC.

V usage is TRBV7-8 and J usage is TRBJ2-5; D possibly corresponds to TRBD2 (6 bases). Germline V lookup: CDR1 SGHVS, CDR2 FQNEAQ. Trimming removed 3 bases from V and 1 base from J, with 12 bases in between. CDR3 length: 15 residues. The CDR3 here is CASSLFAGSQETQYF. For the CDR3, the DNA is TGTGCCAGCAGCTTGTTTGCGGGGAGCCAAGAGACCCAGTACTTC.

The chain carries TRBV7-2 and TRBJ2-5; D ambiguous. V was cut by 0 bases and J by 9 bases, with 8 bases left in between. Germline-derived CDR1 and CDR2 are SGHTA and FQGNSA. This CDR3 has 12 amino acids. CDR3 nucleotide sequence: TGTGCCAGCAGCTTAGCGCAAGGTTCCCAGTACTTC. This translates into CASSLAQGSQYF.

The DNA for the CDR3 is TGTGCCAGCGGTCGTTCAGGGGAGGGGCAGCCCCAGCATTTT. This encodes CASGRSGEGQPQHF. The genes are TRBV2 and TRBJ1-5, with D possibly TRBD1 on 6 matching bases. CDR1 SNHLY and CDR2 FYNNEI come from the germline V gene. The V end was cut by 8 bases, the J end by 7 bases, with 18 bases between. The CDR3 spans 14 residues.

The gene calls are TRBV5-4 and TRBJ2-6; maybe TRBD2 (5 bases). In germline, CDR1 is SGHNT, CDR2 YYREEE (reference sequence). The CDR3 totals 15 residues. V gave up 3 bases and J gave up 2 bases, with 9 bases separating them. The CDR3 region has the DNA TGTGCCAGCAGCTCCGGAGGACCTGGGGCCAACGTCCTGACTTTC. It translates to CASSSGGPGANVLTF.

The chain recombines TRBV5-5 with TRBJ2-5; 13 nucleotides agree with TRBD2. Germline trimming cut 4 bases from V and 5 bases from J; bases unmatched to any gene: 8. The V gene's germline CDR1 is SGHKS and CDR2 YYEKEE (reference sequence). The CDR3 consists of 16 residues. CDR3 nucleotide sequence: TGTGCCAGCAGCCGCTCCGGGACTAGCGGGATCGAGACCCAGTACTTC. Protein: CASSRSGTSGIETQYF. Full variable domain (missing parts from reference TRBV5-5 and TRBJ2-5): DAGVTQSPTHLIKTRGQQVTLRCSPISGHKSVSWYQQVLGQGPQFIFQYYEKEERGRGNFPDRFSARQFPNYSSELNVNALLLGDSALYLCASSRSGTSGIETQYFGPGTRLLVL.

The V gene is TRBV27, the J gene TRBJ1-4; D uncertain. The V gene's germline CDR1 is MNHEY and CDR2 SMNVEV (reference sequence). V lost 6 bases to trimming and J lost 5 bases, with 16 bases between them. The CDR3 contains 15 residues. This chain's CDR3 is CASSLHSGANEKLFF. As DNA, the CDR3 is TGTGCCAGCAGCCTACACAGTGGAGCGAATGAAAAACTGTTTTTT.